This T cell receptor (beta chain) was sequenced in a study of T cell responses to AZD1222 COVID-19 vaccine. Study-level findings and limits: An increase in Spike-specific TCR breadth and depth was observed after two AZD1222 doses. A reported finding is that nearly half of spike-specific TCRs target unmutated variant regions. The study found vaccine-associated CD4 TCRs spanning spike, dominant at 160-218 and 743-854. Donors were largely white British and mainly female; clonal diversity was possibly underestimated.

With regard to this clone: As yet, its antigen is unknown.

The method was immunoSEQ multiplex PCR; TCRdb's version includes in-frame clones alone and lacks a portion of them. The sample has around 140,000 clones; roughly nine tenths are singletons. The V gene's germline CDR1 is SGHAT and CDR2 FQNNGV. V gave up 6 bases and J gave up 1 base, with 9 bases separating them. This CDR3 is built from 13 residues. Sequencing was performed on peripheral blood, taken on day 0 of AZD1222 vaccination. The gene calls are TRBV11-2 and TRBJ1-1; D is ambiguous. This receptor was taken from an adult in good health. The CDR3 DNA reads TGTGCCAGCAGTTTAACCTCGAACACTGAAGCTTTCTTT. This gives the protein CASSLTSNTEAFF.